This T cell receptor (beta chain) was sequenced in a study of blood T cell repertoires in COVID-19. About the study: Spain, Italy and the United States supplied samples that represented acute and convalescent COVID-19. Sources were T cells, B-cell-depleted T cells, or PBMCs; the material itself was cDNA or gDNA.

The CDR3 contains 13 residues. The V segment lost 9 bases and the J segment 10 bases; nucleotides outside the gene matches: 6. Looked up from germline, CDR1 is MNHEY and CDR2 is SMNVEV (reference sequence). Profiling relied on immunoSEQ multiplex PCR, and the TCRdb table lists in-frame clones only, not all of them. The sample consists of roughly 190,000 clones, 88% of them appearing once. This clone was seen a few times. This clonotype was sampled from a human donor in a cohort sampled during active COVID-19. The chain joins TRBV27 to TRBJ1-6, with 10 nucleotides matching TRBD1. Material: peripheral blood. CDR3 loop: CASSGTGASPLHF. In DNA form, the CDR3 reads TGTGCCAGTTCAGGGACAGGGGCATCACCCCTCCACTTT.